These 25 T cell receptor beta chains originate from one sample sequenced in a study of OX40 agonist ivuxolimab in advanced cancers. Data came from immunoSEQ multiplex PCR; TCRdb stores just in-frame clones and leaves some out. The sample has tens of thousands of clones, more than 75% seen once; the top ten hold under 20%. Specimen: CD4+ or CD8+ T cells sorted from blood, collected in a trial of the OX40 agonist ivuxolimab. The source is an adult with an advanced solid tumor such as melanoma, head and neck, liver or kidney cancer.

This chain links TRBV7-2 with TRBJ2-7; D is perhaps TRBD1 (5 bases). V lost 0 bases to trimming and J lost 3 bases, with 9 bases between them. The germline gives CDR1 SGHTA, CDR2 FQGNSA. CDR3 length: 14 amino acids. The CDR3 region is CASSLAGQFYEQYF. The CDR3 DNA sequence: TGTGCCAGCAGCTTAGCGGGGCAGTTCTACGAGCAGTACTTC.

V gene TRBV28 combines with J gene TRBJ2-1; D gene uncertain. The CDR3 sequence is 13 residues long. The germline V gene encodes CDR1 MDHEN and CDR2 SYDVKM. Trimming left V 2 bases short and J 5 bases short, with 7 bases between. CDR3 sequence: CASSLNNNNEQFF. In nucleotides, the CDR3 is TGTGCCAGCAGTTTAAACAACAACAATGAGCAGTTCTTC. The full variable domain, its missing parts supplied by reference TRBV28 and TRBJ2-1, is DVKVTQSSRYLVKRTGEKVFLECVQDMDHENMFWYRQDPGLGLRLIYFSYDVKMKEKGDIPEGYSVSREKKERFSLILESASTNQTSMYLCASSLNNNNEQFFGPGTRLTVL.

V usage is TRBV27 and J usage is TRBJ1-2; no clear D. V dropped 7 bases and J dropped 5 bases, with 23 bases sitting between them. Germline CDR1 and CDR2: MNHEY and SMNVEV (reference sequence). This CDR3 is built from 16 residues. Written as DNA, the CDR3 is TGTGCCAGCAAGGCCGGGCCCGGAATTTACGGATATGGCTACACCTTC. It codes for CASKAGPGIYGYGYTF.

This sequence joins TRBV14 and TRBJ2-3; the D gene is possibly TRBD1 (6 bases). Germline V CDR1 and CDR2: SGHDN, FVKESK. V shed 5 bases and J shed 3 bases, with 21 bases lying between them. The CDR3 has 17 amino acids. The CDR3 protein is CASSYKGVLAGTDTQYF. As DNA, the CDR3 is TGTGCCAGCAGCTACAAGGGGGTGTTAGCCGGGACAGATACGCAGTATTTT.

The CDR3 DNA reads TGTGCCAGTAGCTTTGGACGGAGCTACGAGCAGTACTTC. Amino acids: CASSFGRSYEQYF. The V call is TRBV19, the J call TRBJ2-7; D gene ambiguous. The V end lost 6 bases, the J end lost 3 bases, and 12 bases lay between the germline ends. The CDR3 extends over 13 amino acids. CDR1 is LNHDA, CDR2 SQIVND, per germline (reference sequence).

This clone was counted between two and nine times. The chain has TRBV6-1 and TRBJ2-7, with D perhaps TRBD2 (6 bases). Per germline, CDR1 MNHNS and CDR2 SASEGT. Trimming removed 3 bases from V and 3 bases from J, with 15 bases in between. The CDR3 loop spans 15 amino acids. In nucleotides, the CDR3 is TGTGCCAGCAGTGATTTCTGGGTGGGGGGCTACGAGCAGTACTTC. This gives the protein CASSDFWVGGYEQYF.

The gene calls are TRBV11-3 and TRBJ2-1, with 7 bases aligning to TRBD1. Germline assignment: CDR1 SGHNT and CDR2 YENEEA. Trimming took 5 bases from V and 5 from J; bases not matched to a gene: 6. The CDR3 consists of 14 residues. Here the CDR3 reads CASSPRDSNNEQFF. The CDR3 DNA follows: TGTGCCAGCAGCCCACGGGACAGTAACAATGAGCAGTTCTTC.

J is TRBJ2-1 and V is TRBV11-3; weak D call: TRBD2 (5 bases). The germline V gene encodes CDR1 SGHNT and CDR2 YENEEA. The CDR3 contains 16 residues. The ends were cut back, 5 bases at V and 7 bases at J, with 21 bases in the middle. The CDR3 DNA sequence: TGTGCCAGCAGCCCTCCGGGCGGGTGGGGAATTAATGAGCAGTTCTTC. Translation gives CASSPPGGWGINEQFF.

V and J are TRBV5-1 and TRBJ2-7; 7 bases are a match to TRBD2. From germline, CDR1 is SGHRS and CDR2 YFSETQ. V shed 0 bases and J 5 bases; nucleotides not matched to a gene: 2. The CDR3 loop spans 13 amino acids. The CDR3 coding sequence is TGCGCCAGCAGCTTGGGGGCGGGAGACGAGCAGTACTTC. Protein product: CASSLGAGDEQYF.

The gene calls are TRBV4-1 and TRBJ1-3; TRBD1 might be the D (5 bases). From germline, CDR1 is MGHRA and CDR2 YSYEKL. The CDR3 runs 16 residues. V was cut by 0 bases and J by 0 bases, with 9 bases left in between. The CDR3 nucleotides read TGCGCCAGCAGCCAAGAACGAGGGACCTCTGGAAACACCATATATTTT. This encodes CASSQERGTSGNTIYF.

The CDR3 is CASSFSTAQYF. DNA of the CDR3: TGTGCCAGCAGTTTCTCGACCGCGCAGTACTTC. V gene TRBV28 combines with J gene TRBJ2-5; D gene ambiguous. The CDR3 runs 11 residues. Germline V gene lookup returns CDR1 MDHEN and CDR2 SYDVKM. V was clipped by 3 bases and J by 11 bases, with 10 bases between them.

This chain uses TRBV11-2 with TRBJ1-3, with a tentative D call TRBD1 (5 bases). The length of the CDR3 is 15 residues. V lost 0 bases to trimming and J lost 6 bases, with 12 bases between them. Germline-derived CDR1 and CDR2 are SGHAT and FQNNGV. The CDR3: CASSLDSQGENTIYF. CDR3 in DNA: TGTGCCAGCAGCTTAGATAGTCAGGGCGAAAACACCATATATTTT.

CDR3 sequence (DNA): TGTGCCAGCAGTTACTCGTTGGCCGAGCAGTACTTC. Protein sequence: CASSYSLAEQYF. The chain joins TRBV6-5 to TRBJ2-7, with unresolved D. The CDR3 contains 12 residues. CDR1 and CDR2 from the germline V gene are MNHEY and SVGAGI. The ends were cut back, 0 bases at V and 6 bases at J, with 6 bases in the middle.

The CDR3 DNA reads as TGTGCCAGCAGCCGATACAGGGGGCTTTACGAGCAGTACTTC. Translating gives CASSRYRGLYEQYF. The chain carries TRBV5-6 and TRBJ2-7; 9 bases map to TRBD1. V trimming: 4 bases; J trimming: 4 bases; junction bases outside the gene matches: 6. The CDR3 loop spans 14 amino acids. Germline V gene data show CDR1 as SGHDT and CDR2 as YYEEEE.

This clone was found a few times. The rearrangement joins TRBV7-2 to TRBJ2-3, with TRBD2 matching 8 bases. This CDR3 comprises 15 residues. Unmatched junction bases numbered 8, after V lost 3 bases and J lost 6 bases. The germline V gene has CDR1 SGHTA and CDR2 FQGNSA. In DNA, the CDR3 is TGTGCCAGCAGCTTTAGGGGACTAGGAGGCGATACGCAGTATTTT. Translation gives CASSFRGLGGDTQYF.

The V gene is TRBV28, the J gene TRBJ2-7, with TRBD1 as a possible D gene (5 bases). Trimming removed 3 bases at V and 5 bases at J, with 14 bases between. CDR1 is MDHEN, CDR2 SYDVKM, per germline. The length of the CDR3 is 14 residues. The CDR3 is CASSFRREINEQYF. For the CDR3, the DNA is TGTGCCAGCAGTTTTCGCAGGGAAATTAACGAGCAGTACTTC.

This clone occurred once. This chain connects TRBV9 to TRBJ1-1, with D perhaps TRBD1 (6 bases). The V gene's germline CDR1 is SGDLS and CDR2 YYNGEE. V gave up 4 bases and J gave up 0 bases, with 10 bases separating them. The CDR3 is 14 residues long. CDR3 amino acids: CASSLGAMNTEAFF. CDR3 bases: TGTGCCAGCAGCCTGGGGGCCATGAACACTGAAGCTTTCTTT.

This clone has only one observation. This sequence joins TRBV29-1 and TRBJ2-1, with 9 positions matching TRBD2. Looked up from germline, CDR1 is SQVTM and CDR2 is ANQGSEA. This CDR3 comprises 16 residues. V trimming: 5 bases; J trimming: 2 bases; junction bases outside the gene matches: 10. The CDR3 region is CSVWGISGSPYNEQFF. The CDR3 nucleotides are TGCAGCGTTTGGGGGATTAGCGGGAGCCCCTACAATGAGCAGTTCTTC.

The J gene is TRBJ2-3, the V gene TRBV27; either TRBD1 or TRBD2 may fit D (6 bases each). Per germline, CDR1 MNHEY and CDR2 SMNVEV (reference sequence). CDR3 length equals 15 residues. Between the trimmed V and J ends, which lost 8 bases and 4 bases, there was a span of 19 bases. The chain's CDR3 is CASHRGGPGSDTQYF. CDR3 DNA: TGTGCCAGCCACAGAGGGGGGCCGGGGTCAGATACGCAGTATTTT.

The CDR3 DNA reads as TGCGCCAGCAGCCCCTCACTGGGGTCCTACAATGAGCAGTTCTTC. It is translated as CASSPSLGSYNEQFF. The chain carries TRBV4-3 and TRBJ2-1; D gene unclear. Trimming removed 4 bases from V and 1 base from J, with 11 bases in between. From germline, CDR1 is LGHNA and CDR2 YSLEER. This CDR3 has 15 amino acids.

The chain is built from TRBV9 and TRBJ2-1; D is ambiguous. V was cut by 3 bases and J by 10 bases, with 14 bases left in between. The CDR3 totals 13 residues. Germline V gene sequence: CDR1 SGDLS, CDR2 YYNGEE. CDR3 residues: CASSADSGLEQFF. Here the CDR3 DNA reads TGTGCCAGCAGCGCAGACTCCGGGTTAGAGCAGTTCTTC.

V gene TRBV21-1 combines with J gene TRBJ2-7. TRBV21-1 is tagged as a pseudogene. The CDR3 consists of 13 residues. CDR3 coding DNA: TGTGCCAGCCAGGAGGGGGGATCCTACGAGCAGTACTTC. Translation gives CASQEGGSYEQYF.

This chain connects TRBV28 to TRBJ1-5; no definite D call. The CDR3 has 13 residues. From germline, CDR1 is MDHEN and CDR2 SYDVKM. Trimming cost V 4 bases and J 0 bases, with 4 bases left between them. CDR3 bases: TGTGCCAGCAGTTGGAATAGCAATCAGCCCCAGCATTTT. Protein product: CASSWNSNQPQHF.

This clone was found once. The rearrangement joins TRBV7-6 to TRBJ1-1, with TRBD1 matching over 8 bases. The junction had 3 bases not matched to a gene; V was cut back by 1 base and J by 8 bases. Per germline, CDR1 SGHVS and CDR2 FNYEAQ. The CDR3 totals 13 residues. As DNA, the CDR3 is TGTGCCAGCAGCTTAGACAGGGGGGACGAAGCTTTCTTT. Encoded protein: CASSLDRGDEAFF.

The CDR3 DNA reads as TGCAGCGTCCCCAGACAGGACCTCTACGAGCAGTACTTC. Translated: CSVPRQDLYEQYF. This chain links TRBV29-1 with TRBJ2-7, with D perhaps TRBD1 (6 bases). Trimming removed 6 bases at V and 3 bases at J, with 15 bases between. Germline loops: CDR1 SQVTM, CDR2 ANQGSEA. This CDR3 comprises 13 residues.